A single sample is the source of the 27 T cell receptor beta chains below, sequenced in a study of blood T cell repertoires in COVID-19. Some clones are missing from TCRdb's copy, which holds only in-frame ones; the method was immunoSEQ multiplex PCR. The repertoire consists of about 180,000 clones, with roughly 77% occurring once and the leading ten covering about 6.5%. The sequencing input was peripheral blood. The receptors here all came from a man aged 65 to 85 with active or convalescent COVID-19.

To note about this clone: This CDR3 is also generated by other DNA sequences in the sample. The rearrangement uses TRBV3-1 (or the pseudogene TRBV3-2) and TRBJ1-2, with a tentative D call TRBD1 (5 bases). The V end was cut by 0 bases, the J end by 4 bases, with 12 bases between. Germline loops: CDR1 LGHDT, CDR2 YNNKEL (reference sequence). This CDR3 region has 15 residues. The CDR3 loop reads CASSQDPTGSYGYTF. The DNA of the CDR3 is TGTGCCAGCAGCCAAGATCCCACAGGATCCTATGGCTACACCTTC.

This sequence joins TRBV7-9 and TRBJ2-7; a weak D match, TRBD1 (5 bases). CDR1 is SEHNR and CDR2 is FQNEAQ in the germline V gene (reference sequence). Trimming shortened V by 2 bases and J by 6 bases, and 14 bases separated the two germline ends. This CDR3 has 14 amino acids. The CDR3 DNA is TGTGCCAGCAGCTTAATGGGGCAGGGAATCGAGCAGTACTTC. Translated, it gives CASSLMGQGIEQYF.

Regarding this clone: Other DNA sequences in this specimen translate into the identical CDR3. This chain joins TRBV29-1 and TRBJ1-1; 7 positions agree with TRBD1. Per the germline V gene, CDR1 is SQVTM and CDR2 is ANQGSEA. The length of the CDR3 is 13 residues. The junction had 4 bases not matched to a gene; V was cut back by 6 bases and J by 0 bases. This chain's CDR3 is CSVRQGVNTEAFF. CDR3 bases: TGCAGCGTCCGACAGGGCGTGAACACTGAAGCTTTCTTT.

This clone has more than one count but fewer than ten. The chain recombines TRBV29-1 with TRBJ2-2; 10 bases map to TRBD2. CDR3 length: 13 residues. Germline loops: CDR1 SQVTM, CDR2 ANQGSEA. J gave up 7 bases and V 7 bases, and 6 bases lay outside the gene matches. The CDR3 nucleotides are TGCAGCGCGGGAGCGGGAGGGGGCGGGGAGCTGTTTTTT. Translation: CSAGAGGGGELFF.

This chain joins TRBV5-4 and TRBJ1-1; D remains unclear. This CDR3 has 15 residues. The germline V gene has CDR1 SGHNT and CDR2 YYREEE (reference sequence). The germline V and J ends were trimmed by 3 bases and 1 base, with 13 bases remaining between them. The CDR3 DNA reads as TGTGCCAGCAGCTCCCCCGGGGAGGGGAACACTGAAGCTTTCTTT. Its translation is CASSSPGEGNTEAFF.

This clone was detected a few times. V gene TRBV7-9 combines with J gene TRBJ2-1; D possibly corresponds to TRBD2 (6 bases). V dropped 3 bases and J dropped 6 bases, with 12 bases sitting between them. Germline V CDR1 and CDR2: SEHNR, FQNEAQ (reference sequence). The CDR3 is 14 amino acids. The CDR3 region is CASSLDYRINEQFF. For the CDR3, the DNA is TGTGCCAGCAGCTTGGACTATCGGATCAATGAGCAGTTCTTC.

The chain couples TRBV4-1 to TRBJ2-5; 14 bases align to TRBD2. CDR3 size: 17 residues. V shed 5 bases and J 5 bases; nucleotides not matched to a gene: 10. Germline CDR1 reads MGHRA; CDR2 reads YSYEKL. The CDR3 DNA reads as TGCGCCAGCAGCGCCTACGGGACTAGCGGGAGTAGGGAGACCCAGTACTTC. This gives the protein CASSAYGTSGSRETQYF.

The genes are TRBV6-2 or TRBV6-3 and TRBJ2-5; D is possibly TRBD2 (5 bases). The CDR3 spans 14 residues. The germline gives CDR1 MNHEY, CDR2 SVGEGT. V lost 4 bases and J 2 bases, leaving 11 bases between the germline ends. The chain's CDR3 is CASSWYGEQETQYF. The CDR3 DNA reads TGTGCCAGCAGTTGGTACGGGGAACAAGAGACCCAGTACTTC.

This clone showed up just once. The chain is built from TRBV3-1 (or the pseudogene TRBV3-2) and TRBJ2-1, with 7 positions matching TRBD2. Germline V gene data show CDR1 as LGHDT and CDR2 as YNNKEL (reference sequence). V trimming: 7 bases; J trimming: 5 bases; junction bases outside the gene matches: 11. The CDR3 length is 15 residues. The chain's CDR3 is CASTKGGLDHNEQFF. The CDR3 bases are TGTGCCAGCACCAAAGGAGGACTAGACCACAATGAGCAGTTCTTC.

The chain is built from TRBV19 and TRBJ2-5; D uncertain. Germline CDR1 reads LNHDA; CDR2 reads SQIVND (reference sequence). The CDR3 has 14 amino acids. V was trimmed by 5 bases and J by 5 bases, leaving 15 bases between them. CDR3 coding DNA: TGTGCCAGTAGTGCCTTGGGCGTGTATGAGACCCAGTACTTC. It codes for CASSALGVYETQYF.

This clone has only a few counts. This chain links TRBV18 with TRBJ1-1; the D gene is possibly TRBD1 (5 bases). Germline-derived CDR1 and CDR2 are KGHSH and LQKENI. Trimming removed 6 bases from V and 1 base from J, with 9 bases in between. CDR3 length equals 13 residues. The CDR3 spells CASSTTENTEAFF. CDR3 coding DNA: TGTGCCAGCTCCACGACAGAGAACACTGAAGCTTTCTTT.

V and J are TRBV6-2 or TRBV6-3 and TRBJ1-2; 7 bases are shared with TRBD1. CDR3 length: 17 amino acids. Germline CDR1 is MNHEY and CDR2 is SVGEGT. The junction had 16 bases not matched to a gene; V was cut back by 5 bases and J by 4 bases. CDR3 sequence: CASSNGQAHRAFYGYTF. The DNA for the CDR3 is TGTGCCAGCAGTAACGGACAGGCTCACCGGGCTTTCTATGGCTACACCTTC.

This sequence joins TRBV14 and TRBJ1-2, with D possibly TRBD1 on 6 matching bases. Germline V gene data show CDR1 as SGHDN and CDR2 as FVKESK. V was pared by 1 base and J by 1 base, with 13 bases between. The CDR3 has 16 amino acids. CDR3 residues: CASSQVSGALNYGYTF. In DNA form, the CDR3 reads TGTGCCAGCAGCCAAGTTTCAGGGGCGCTTAACTATGGCTACACCTTC.

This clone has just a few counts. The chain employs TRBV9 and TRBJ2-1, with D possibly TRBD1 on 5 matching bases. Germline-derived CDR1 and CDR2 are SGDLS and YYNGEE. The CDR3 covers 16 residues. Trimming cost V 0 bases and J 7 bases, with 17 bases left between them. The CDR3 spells CASSVALVQEPNEQFF. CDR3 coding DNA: TGTGCCAGCAGCGTAGCGCTAGTACAGGAACCGAATGAGCAGTTCTTC.

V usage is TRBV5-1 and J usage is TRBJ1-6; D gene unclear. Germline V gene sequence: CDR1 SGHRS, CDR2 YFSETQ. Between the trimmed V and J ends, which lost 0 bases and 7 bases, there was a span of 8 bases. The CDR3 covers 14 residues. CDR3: CASSLDGLNSPLHF. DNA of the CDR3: TGCGCCAGCAGCTTGGACGGACTCAATTCACCCCTCCACTTT.

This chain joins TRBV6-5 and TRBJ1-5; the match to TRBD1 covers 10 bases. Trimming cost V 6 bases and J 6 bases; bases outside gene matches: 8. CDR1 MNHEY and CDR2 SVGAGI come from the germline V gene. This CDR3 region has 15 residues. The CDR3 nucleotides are TGTGCCAGCAGAAGGGACAGGGGATTTTCTCAGCCCCAGCATTTT. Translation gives CASRRDRGFSQPQHF.

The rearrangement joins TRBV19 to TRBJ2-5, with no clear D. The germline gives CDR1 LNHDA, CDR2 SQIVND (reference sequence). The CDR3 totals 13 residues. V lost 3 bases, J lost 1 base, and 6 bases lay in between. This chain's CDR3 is CASSIGSQETQYF. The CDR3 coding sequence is TGTGCCAGTAGTATTGGCTCCCAAGAGACCCAGTACTTC.

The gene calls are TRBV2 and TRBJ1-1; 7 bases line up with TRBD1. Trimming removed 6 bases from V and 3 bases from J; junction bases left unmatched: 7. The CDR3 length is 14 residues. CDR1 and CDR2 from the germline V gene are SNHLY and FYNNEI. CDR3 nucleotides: TGTGCCAGCAGCGGTGACAGGGAGGACACTGAAGCTTTCTTT. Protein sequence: CASSGDREDTEAFF. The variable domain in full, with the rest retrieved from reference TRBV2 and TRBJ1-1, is EPEVTQTPSHQVTQMGQEVILRCVPISNHLYFYWYRQILGQKVEFLVSFYNNEISEKSEIFDDQFSVERPDGSNFTLKIRSTKLEDSAMYFCASSGDREDTEAFFGQGTRLTVV.

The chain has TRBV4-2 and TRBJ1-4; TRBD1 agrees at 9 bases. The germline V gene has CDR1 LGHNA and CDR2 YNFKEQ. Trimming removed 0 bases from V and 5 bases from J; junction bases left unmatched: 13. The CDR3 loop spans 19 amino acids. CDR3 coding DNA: TGTGCCAGCAGCCAAGAGAGGCGACAGGGGGTTTACGCAAATGAAAAACTGTTTTTT. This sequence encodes CASSQERRQGVYANEKLFF.

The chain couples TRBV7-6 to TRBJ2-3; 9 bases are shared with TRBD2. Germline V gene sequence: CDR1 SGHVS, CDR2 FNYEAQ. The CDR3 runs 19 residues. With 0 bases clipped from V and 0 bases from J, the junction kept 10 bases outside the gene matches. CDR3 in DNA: TGTGCCAGCAGCTTAGCCCAGCTAGCGGGACCTGCTAGCACAGATACGCAGTATTTT. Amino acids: CASSLAQLAGPASTDTQYF.

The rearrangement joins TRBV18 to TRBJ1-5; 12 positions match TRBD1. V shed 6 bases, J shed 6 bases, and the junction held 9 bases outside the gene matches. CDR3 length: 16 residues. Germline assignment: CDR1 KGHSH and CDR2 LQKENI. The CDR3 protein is CASSPTGTGGFQPQHF. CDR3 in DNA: TGTGCCAGCTCGCCCACGGGGACAGGGGGCTTTCAGCCCCAGCATTTT.

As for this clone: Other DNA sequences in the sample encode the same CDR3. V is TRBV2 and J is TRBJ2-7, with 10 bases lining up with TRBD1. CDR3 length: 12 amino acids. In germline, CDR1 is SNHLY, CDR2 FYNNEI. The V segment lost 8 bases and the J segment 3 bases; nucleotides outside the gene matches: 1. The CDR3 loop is CASRDRGYEQYF. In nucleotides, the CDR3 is TGTGCCAGCCGGGACAGGGGCTACGAGCAGTACTTC.

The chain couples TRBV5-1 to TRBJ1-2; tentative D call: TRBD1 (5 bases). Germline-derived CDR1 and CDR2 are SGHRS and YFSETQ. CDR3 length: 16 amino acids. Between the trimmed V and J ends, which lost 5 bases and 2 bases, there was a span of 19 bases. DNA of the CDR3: TGCGCCAGCAGTCTGGGACTGAGCACCTTAAACTATGGCTACACCTTC. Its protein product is CASSLGLSTLNYGYTF.

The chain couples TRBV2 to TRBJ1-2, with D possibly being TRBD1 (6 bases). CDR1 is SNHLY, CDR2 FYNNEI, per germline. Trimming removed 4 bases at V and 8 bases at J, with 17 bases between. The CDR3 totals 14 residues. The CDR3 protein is CASSVNRANRGYTF. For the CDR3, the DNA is TGTGCCAGCAGTGTGAACAGGGCGAATAGGGGCTACACCTTC.

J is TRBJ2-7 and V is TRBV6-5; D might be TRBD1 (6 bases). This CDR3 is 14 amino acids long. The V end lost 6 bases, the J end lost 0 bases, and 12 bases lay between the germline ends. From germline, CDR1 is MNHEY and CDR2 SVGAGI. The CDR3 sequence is CASSRDTYSYEQYF. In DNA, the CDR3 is TGTGCCAGCAGCCGGGACACCTACTCCTACGAGCAGTACTTC.

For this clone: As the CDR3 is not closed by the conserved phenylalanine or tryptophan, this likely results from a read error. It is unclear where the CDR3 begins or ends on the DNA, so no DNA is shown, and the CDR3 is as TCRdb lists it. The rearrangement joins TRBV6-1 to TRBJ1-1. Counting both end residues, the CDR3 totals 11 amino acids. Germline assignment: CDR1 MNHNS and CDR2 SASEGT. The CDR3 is CASSEWDSTTV.

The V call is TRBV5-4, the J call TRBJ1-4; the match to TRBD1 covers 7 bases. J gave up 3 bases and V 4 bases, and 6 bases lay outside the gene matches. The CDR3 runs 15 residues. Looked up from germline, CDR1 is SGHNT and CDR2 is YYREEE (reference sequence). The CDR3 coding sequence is TGTGCCAGCAGCGGACCCGGGACAGCTAATGAAAAACTGTTTTTT. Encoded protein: CASSGPGTANEKLFF.